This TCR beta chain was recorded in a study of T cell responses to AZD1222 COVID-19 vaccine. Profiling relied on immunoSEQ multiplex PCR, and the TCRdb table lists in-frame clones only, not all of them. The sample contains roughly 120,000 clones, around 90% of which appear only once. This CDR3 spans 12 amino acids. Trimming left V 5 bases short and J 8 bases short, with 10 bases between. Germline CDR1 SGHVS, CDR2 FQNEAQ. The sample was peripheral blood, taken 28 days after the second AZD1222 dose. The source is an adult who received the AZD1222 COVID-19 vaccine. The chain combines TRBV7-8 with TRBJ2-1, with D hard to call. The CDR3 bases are TGTGCCAGCAGCCCTGCTGGGGATGAGCAGTTCTTC. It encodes CASSPAGDEQFF.